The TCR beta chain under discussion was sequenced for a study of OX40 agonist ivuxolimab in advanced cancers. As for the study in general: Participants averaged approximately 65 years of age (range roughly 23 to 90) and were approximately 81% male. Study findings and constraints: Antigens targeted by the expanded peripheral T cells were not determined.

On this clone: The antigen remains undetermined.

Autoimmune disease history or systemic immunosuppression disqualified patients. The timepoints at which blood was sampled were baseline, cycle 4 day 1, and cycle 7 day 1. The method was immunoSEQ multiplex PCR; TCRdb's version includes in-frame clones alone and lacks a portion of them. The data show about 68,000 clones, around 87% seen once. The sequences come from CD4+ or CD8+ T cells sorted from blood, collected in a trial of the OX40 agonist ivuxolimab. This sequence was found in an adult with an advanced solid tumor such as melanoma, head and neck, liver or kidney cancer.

The CDR3 region is CASSPIPTGLSNTEAFF. The CDR3 DNA reads as TGTGCCAGCTCACCTATTCCGACAGGGCTTTCGAACACTGAAGCTTTCTTT. The gene calls are TRBV18 and TRBJ1-1, with 7 bases identical to TRBD1. The CDR3 is made up of 17 amino acids. Germline CDR1 KGHSH, CDR2 LQKENI. Trimming took 3 bases from V and 1 from J; bases not matched to a gene: 11.